This passage covers 14 T cell receptor beta chains from one sample sequenced in a study of shared clonotypes between healthy human individuals. Method: immunoSEQ multiplex PCR; TCRdb's copy keeps in-frame clones and lacks some. The sample yields roughly 490,000 clones, approximately 80% seen once. The sequencing sample was made of PBMCs. Every receptor here comes from a woman aged 40 to 50 in good health. Some clones in this sample may be carry-over from other donors' samples.

With respect to this clone: One junction end does not reproduce the germline sequence, and a read error may be involved. The chain carries TRBV7-2 and TRBJ2-2, with D hard to call. The CDR3 totals 15 residues. Germline assignment: CDR1 SGHTA and CDR2 FQGNSA. Written as DNA, the CDR3 is TGTGCCAGCAGCAACCGGGCTTTGAACGCCGGGGAGCTGTTTTTT. This sequence encodes CASSNRALNAGELFF.

V and J are TRBV5-6 and TRBJ2-1, with TRBD2 matching over 7 bases. CDR3 length: 17 residues. CDR1 SGHDT and CDR2 YYEEEE come from the germline V gene. V was pared by 1 base and J by 0 bases, with 7 bases of the junction left unmatched. The CDR3: CASSLMLLAGSYNEQFF. DNA for the CDR3: TGTGCCAGCAGCTTGATGTTGTTAGCGGGCTCCTACAATGAGCAGTTCTTC.

V is TRBV7-2 and J is TRBJ1-1; D is ambiguous. Trimming removed 1 base at V and 0 bases at J, with 9 bases between. Germline V gene sequence: CDR1 SGHTA, CDR2 FQGNSA. The CDR3 is 15 amino acids. The CDR3 DNA reads as TGTGCCAGCAGCTTAGTCTGGCAGATGAACACTGAAGCTTTCTTT. Encoded protein: CASSLVWQMNTEAFF.

The V and J genes are TRBV7-3 and TRBJ2-3, with 8 bases aligning to TRBD2. V lost 3 bases and J lost 4; bases outside the gene matches: 3. Germline assignment: CDR1 SGHTA and CDR2 FQGTGA. The CDR3 loop spans 14 amino acids. Here the CDR3 reads CASSFSGSPDTQYF. DNA for the CDR3: TGTGCCAGCAGCTTCAGCGGGAGCCCAGATACGCAGTATTTT. The whole variable domain, filled in from reference TRBV7-3 and TRBJ2-3, reads GAGVSQTPSNKVTEKGKYVELRCDPISGHTALYWYRQSLGQGPEFLIYFQGTGAADDSGLPNDRFFAVRPEGSVSTLKIQRTERGDSAVYLCASSFSGSPDTQYFGPGTRLTVL.

The genes are TRBV29-1 and TRBJ2-1; 8 bases match TRBD1. This CDR3 has 12 residues. Germline values: CDR1 SQVTM, CDR2 ANQGSEA. V lost 7 bases to trimming and J lost 6 bases; unmatched junction nucleotides: 5. CDR3 nucleotide sequence: TGCAGCGCCGAGGGACAGGCCAATGAGCAGTTCTTC. It is translated as CSAEGQANEQFF.

There are many counts of this clone. Other DNA sequences in this specimen translate into the identical CDR3. This sequence joins TRBV4-2 and TRBJ2-6, with 12 bases lining up with TRBD1. The V gene end was trimmed by 1 base and the J gene end by 4 bases; junction bases not matched to a gene: 5. CDR3 length: 18 residues. Looked up from germline, CDR1 is LGHNA and CDR2 is YNFKEQ. The CDR3 region has the DNA TGTGCCAGCAGCCAAGCGGGACAGGGGGCGGCAGGGGCCAACGTCCTGACTTTC. Translation: CASSQAGQGAAGANVLTF.

This clone has just one count. CDR3 amino acids: CASSPSGTSYNEQFF. In nucleotides, the CDR3 is TGTGCCAGCAGCCCTAGCGGGACCTCCTACAATGAGCAGTTCTTC. This chain connects TRBV11-2 to TRBJ2-1; 9 nucleotides align to TRBD2. After removal of 5 bases from V and 0 bases from J, the junction contained 2 bases not matched to a gene. The germline V gene has CDR1 SGHAT and CDR2 FQNNGV. The CDR3 sequence is 15 residues long.

The V call is TRBV25-1, the J call TRBJ1-1, with D possibly matching TRBD1 (5 bases). CDR3 length: 12 amino acids. Germline V lookup: CDR1 MGHDK, CDR2 SYGVNS. Trimming left V 1 base short and J 6 bases short, with 6 bases between. The CDR3 DNA follows: TGTGCCAGCAGTGAATTGGGGGCTGAAGCTTTCTTT. It encodes CASSELGAEAFF.

V usage is TRBV21-1 and J usage is TRBJ2-2; the D call in the table, TRBD2, was not verified against the DNA. TRBV21-1 is annotated as a pseudogene. This CDR3 spans 15 amino acids. CDR3: CASSSRTPNTGELFF. The CDR3 coding sequence is TGTGCCAGCAGCAGCCGTACTCCGAACACCGGGGAGCTGTTTTTT.

This rearrangement joins TRBV29-1 to TRBJ2-1, with unresolved D. The CDR3 runs 13 residues. With 4 bases removed from V and 0 bases from J, the gap between germline ends came to 7 bases. From germline, CDR1 is SQVTM and CDR2 ANQGSEA. The CDR3 DNA sequence: TGCAGCGTTGGGGCAGACTCCTACAATGAGCAGTTCTTC. It specifies CSVGADSYNEQFF.

This chain joins TRBV28 and TRBJ1-1; TRBD1 matches 9 bases. The CDR3 is 13 amino acids. V was clipped by 5 bases and J by 8 bases; unmatched bases: 6. Germline loops: CDR1 MDHEN, CDR2 SYDVKM. The CDR3 DNA sequence: TGTGCCAGCAGTCCGGGACAGGGCTCAGAAGCTTTCTTT. Its translation is CASSPGQGSEAFF.

The chain is built from TRBV5-4 and TRBJ1-1, with D hard to call. V was trimmed by 2 bases and J by 1 base, leaving 12 bases between them. CDR3 size: 15 residues. Germline V gives CDR1 SGHNT, CDR2 YYREEE (reference sequence). CDR3: CASSLRLGKNTEAFF. CDR3 DNA: TGTGCCAGCAGCTTACGACTCGGGAAGAACACTGAAGCTTTCTTT.

This clone was counted only a few times. The rearrangement links TRBV10-2 to TRBJ2-7, with 10 bases lining up with TRBD1. This CDR3 is 15 amino acids long. V shed 5 bases, J shed 6 bases, and the junction held 10 bases outside the gene matches. Germline CDR1 and CDR2: WSHSY and SAAADI. CDR3 loop: CASSIRGQGQSEQYF. Written as DNA, the CDR3 is TGCGCCAGCAGTATCCGGGGACAGGGGCAGAGCGAGCAGTACTTC.

The chain is built from TRBV5-1 and TRBJ1-1; D gene uncertain. Germline CDR1 reads SGHRS; CDR2 reads YFSETQ. There are 14 residues in the CDR3. Trimming left V 4 bases short and J 4 bases short, with 14 bases between. DNA for the CDR3: TGCGCCAGCAGCGGGCTGGCGACGGGCACTGAAGCTTTCTTT. This gives the protein CASSGLATGTEAFF.